This TCR beta chain was sequenced for a study of cytomegalovirus exposure and HLA in healthy donors. The PCR was carried out with 60 Vbeta primers and 13 Jbeta primers. TCRdb's copy holds only in-frame clones and misses some; the assay was immunoSEQ multiplex PCR. The sample has roughly 230,000 clones; roughly 84% are singletons. The V segment lost 6 bases and the J segment 1 base; nucleotides outside the gene matches: 4. The CDR3 covers 14 residues. Germline values: CDR1 SNHLY, CDR2 FYNNEI. This rearrangement joins TRBV2 to TRBJ2-3; 7 bases match TRBD2. This sequence originates from a girl aged 2-9 years in good health and CMV-seronegative. The source material was PBMCs. The chain's CDR3 is CASRGLAGTDTQYF. The CDR3 DNA reads as TGTGCCAGCAGAGGTCTAGCGGGCACAGATACGCAGTATTTT.